This TCR beta chain was identified during a study (dated by TCRdb to the mid-2010s). Study-wide context: The study examined whether tumor-infiltrating Tregs in breast cancer are drawn from blood Tregs or arise in situ by conversion from other CD4+ T cell subsets. Overall study outcomes, separate from this receptor: The larger-cohort validation was restricted to a single TCR beta V-J rearrangement rather than whole repertoires. Tumor memory CD4+ T cell TCR gene usage clustered with blood and lymph node memory CD4+ cells and lymph node naive CD4+ cells. The greatest overlap of tumor-infiltrating Treg TCR alpha and beta sequences was observed with tumor naive CD4+ T cells, followed by blood naive CD4+ T cells.

A note on this clonotype: The clone's antigen remains unknown. Base qualities were left out, and no much larger clone turns up one base away.

Memory CD4+ T cells were isolated as CD4+CD45RO+CD25- cells. Tregs, naive and memory CD4+ T cells from tumor, blood and ipsilateral draining lymph nodes of 5 or 6 breast cancer patients underwent full-length TCR alpha and beta sequencing. Tumor tissue and lymph nodes obtained from ipsilateral axillary dissection were perfused with PBS, minced and then digested with collagenase I and hyaluronidase. Sorted cell populations were confirmed by FACS to exceed 90% purity. Full-length TCR variable regions were amplified by 5' RACE PCR using constant-region reverse primers, and then by semi-nested PCR using Nested Universal Primer A. The ReliaPrep RNA Cell Miniprep System was used to extract total RNA, which was then reverse transcribed into 5'RACE-ready cDNA with the SMARTer RACE 5'/3' Kit. An Illumina MiSeq was used to sequence the full-length TCR alpha and beta libraries, which had been barcoded with multiplex adaptors. Per the original workflow: For each of nine subset-tissue groups, sequencing data from the five patients were combined, and the groups were compared by unsupervised clustering of TCR gene usage. The Morisita-Horn index was used to calculate repertoire similarity, with shared sequences weighted by how much each contributed to each repertoire. TCRdb cleaned the public reads at Q25 with fastp, built clones with MiXCR and kept in-frame beta chains. Rows are combined by CDR3 protein, so each entry shows the most common genes and DNA. These V and J calls derive from TCRdb rather than the authors' analysis. The sample table lists 35,000 to 50,000 distinct CDR3 sequences, roughly 30% of them with a count of one. The top ten clones comprise about 4% of the sample.

CDR1 and CDR2 (MNHNY, SVGAGI) derive from the germline V gene (reference sequence). The CDR3 runs 13 residues from the cysteine to the phenylalanine. The CDR3 DNA has 39 bases and is translated from base 1. The junction shows trimming of 6 bases on V and 6 bases on J, plus 11 bases between the germline ends. The chain is encoded by TRBV6-6 joined to TRBJ2-2; TRBD2 is a possible D gene, resting on 6 matching bases. This TCR came from a female donor with breast cancer. Sequencing input: tumor-infiltrating memory CD4+ T cells sorted from the breast tumor. The cell subset or site label, read with the paper, signifies: memory CD4+ T cells, CD4+CD45RO+CD25-. The CDR3 protein is CASRLSGAGELFF. The nucleotides are TGTGCCAGCAGACTTTCGGGGGCCGGGGAGCTGTTTTTT.